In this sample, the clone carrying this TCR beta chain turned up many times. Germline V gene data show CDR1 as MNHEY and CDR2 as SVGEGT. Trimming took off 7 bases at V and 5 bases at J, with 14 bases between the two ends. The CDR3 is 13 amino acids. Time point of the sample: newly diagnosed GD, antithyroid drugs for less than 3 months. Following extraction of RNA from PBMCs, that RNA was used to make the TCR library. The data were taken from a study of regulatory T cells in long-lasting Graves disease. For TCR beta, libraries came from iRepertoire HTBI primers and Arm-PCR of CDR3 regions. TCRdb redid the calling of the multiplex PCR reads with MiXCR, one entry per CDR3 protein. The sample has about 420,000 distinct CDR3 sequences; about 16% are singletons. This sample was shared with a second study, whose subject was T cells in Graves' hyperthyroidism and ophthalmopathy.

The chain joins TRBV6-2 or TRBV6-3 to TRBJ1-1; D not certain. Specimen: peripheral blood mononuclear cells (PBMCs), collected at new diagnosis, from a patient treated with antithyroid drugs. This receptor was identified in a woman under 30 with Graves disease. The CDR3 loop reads CASTRRGGTEAFF. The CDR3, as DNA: TGTGCCAGCACTCGTCGCGGAGGAACTGAAGCTTTCTTT.